This note documents a single TCR beta chain sequence. The V and J ends lost 8 bases and 0 bases respectively, with 10 bases between them. The CDR3 sequence is 13 residues long. Germline lookup yields CDR1 MNHNS and CDR2 SASEGT. PCR used 60 Vbeta primers and 13 Jbeta primers. Using immunoSEQ multiplex PCR, the repertoire was profiled, and TCRdb retains in-frame clones only, with some absent. The sample consists of around 68,000 clones, 85% of them appearing once. This specimen comes from a study of cytomegalovirus exposure and HLA in healthy donors. The chain has TRBV6-1 and TRBJ1-1; D ambiguous. The TCR comes from a female donor in good health and CMV-seronegative. Sequencing used PBMCs. Here the CDR3 DNA reads TGTGCCAGCGGGCTAAATTTGAACACTGAAGCTTTCTTT. Its protein product is CASGLNLNTEAFF.